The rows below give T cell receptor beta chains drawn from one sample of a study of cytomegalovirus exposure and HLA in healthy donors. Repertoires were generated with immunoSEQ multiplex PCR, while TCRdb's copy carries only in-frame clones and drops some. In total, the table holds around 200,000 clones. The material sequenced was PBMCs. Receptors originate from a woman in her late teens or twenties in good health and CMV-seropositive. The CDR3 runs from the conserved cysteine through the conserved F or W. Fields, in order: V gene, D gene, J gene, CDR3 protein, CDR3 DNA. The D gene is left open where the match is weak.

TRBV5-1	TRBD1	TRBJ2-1	CASSWGQVKISEQFF	TGCGCCAGCAGTTGGGGACAGGTGAAGATAAGTGAGCAGTTCTTC
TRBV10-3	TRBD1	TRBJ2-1	CAIRPGQGAHEQFF	TGTGCCATCAGGCCGGGACAGGGCGCTCATGAGCAGTTCTTC
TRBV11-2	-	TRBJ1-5	CASSSGNPGDQPQHF	TGTGCCAGCAGCTCCGGGAACCCCGGGGATCAGCCCCAGCATTTT
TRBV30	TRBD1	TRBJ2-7	CAWSTGQGFVYEQYF	TGTGCCTGGAGCACCGGACAGGGGTTTGTCTACGAGCAGTACTTC
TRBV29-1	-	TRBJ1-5	CSVEGLEGEPQHF	TGCAGCGTTGAAGGTCTGGAGGGAGAGCCCCAGCATTTT
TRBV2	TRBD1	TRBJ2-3	CASSVQGGTDTQYF	TGTGCCAGCAGTGTCCAGGGGGGCACAGATACGCAGTATTTT
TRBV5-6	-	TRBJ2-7	CASSLVGGYEQYF	TGTGCCAGCAGCTTGGTTGGGGGGTACGAGCAGTACTTC
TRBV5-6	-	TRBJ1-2	CASSWGKSNYGYTF	TGTGCCAGCAGCTGGGGCAAATCTAACTATGGCTACACCTTC
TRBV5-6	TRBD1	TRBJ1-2	CASSVGQGIGGYTF	TGTGCCAGCAGCGTGGGACAGGGTATAGGTGGCTACACCTTC
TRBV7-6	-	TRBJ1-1	CASSLRAGDGRNTEAFF	TGTGCCAGCAGCTTAAGGGCTGGAGATGGGAGGAACACTGAAGCTTTCTTT
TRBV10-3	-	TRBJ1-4	CAISEGGNEKLFF	TGTGCCATCAGTGAAGGCGGGAATGAAAAACTGTTTTTT
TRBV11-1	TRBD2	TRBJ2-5	CASSFRDLAGVETQYF	TGTGCCAGCAGCTTTCGAGACCTAGCGGGGGTAGAGACCCAGTACTTC
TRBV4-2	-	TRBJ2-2	CASSQTGELFF	TGTGCCAGCTCCCAAACCGGGGAGCTGTTTTTT
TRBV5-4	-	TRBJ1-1	CASSPDSNTEAFF	TGTGCCAGCAGCCCCGACAGTAACACTGAAGCTTTCTTT
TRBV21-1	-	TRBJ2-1	CASSLSGGNNEQFF	TGTGCCAGCAGCCTAAGCGGGGGGAACAATGAGCAGTTCTTC
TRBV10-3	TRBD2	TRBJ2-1	CATQAGVQNEQFF	TGTGCCACTCAAGCGGGAGTTCAGAATGAGCAGTTCTTC
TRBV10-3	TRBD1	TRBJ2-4	CAISEVDRDVPKNIQYF	TGTGCCATCAGTGAGGTAGACAGGGACGTGCCCAAAAACATTCAGTACTTC
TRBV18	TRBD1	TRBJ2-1	CASSPGTGGYNEQFF	TGTGCCAGCTCGCCCGGGACAGGGGGGTACAATGAGCAGTTCTTC
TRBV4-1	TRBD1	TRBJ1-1	CASSQDWGQVAFF	TGCGCCAGCAGCCAAGATTGGGGACAGGTAGCTTTCTTT
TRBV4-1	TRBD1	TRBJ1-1	CASSQVGRGTEAFF	TGCGCCAGCAGCCAAGTCGGCAGGGGGACTGAAGCTTTCTTT
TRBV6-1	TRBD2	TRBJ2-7	CASSEGSSGGEEQYF	TGTGCCAGCAGTGAAGGGTCTAGCGGGGGCGAAGAGCAGTACTTC
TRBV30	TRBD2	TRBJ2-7	CAWSIASGRKSRGTYEQYF	TGTGCCTGGAGTATTGCTAGCGGGAGAAAGTCGAGGGGTACCTACGAGCAGTACTTC
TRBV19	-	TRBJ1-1	CAPEQGRAFF	TGTGCCCCGGAGCAGGGGAGAGCTTTCTTT
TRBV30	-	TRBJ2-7	CAWSSGLSNEQYF	TGTGCCTGGAGTTCGGGACTGTCCAACGAGCAGTACTTC
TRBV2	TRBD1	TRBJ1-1	CASQGGNTEAFF	TGTGCCAGCCAGGGGGGGAACACTGAAGCTTTCTTT
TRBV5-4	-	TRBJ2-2	CASSLGGLGTGELFF	TGTGCCAGCAGCTTGGGTGGGCTCGGCACCGGGGAGCTGTTTTTT
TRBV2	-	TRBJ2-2	CASSERLASGELFF	TGTGCCAGCAGTGAGAGGCTAGCATCCGGGGAGCTGTTTTTT
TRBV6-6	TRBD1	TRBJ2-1	CASRGTGRNNEQFF	TGTGCCAGCAGGGGGACAGGGAGAAACAATGAGCAGTTCTTC
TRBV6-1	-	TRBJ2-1	CASSEQGWIYNEQFF	TGTGCCAGCAGTGAACAGGGTTGGATCTACAATGAGCAGTTCTTC
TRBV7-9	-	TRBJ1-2	CASSTLGADPGGYTF	TGTGCCAGCAGCACCCTGGGGGCGGACCCGGGGGGCTACACCTTC
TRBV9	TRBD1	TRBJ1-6	CASSGGGDRRPLHF	TGTGCCAGCAGCGGGGGCGGGGACAGGCGGCCCCTCCACTTT
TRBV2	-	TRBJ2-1	CATCRDIRNEQFF	TGTGCTACGTGCCGGGACATAAGAAATGAGCAGTTCTTC
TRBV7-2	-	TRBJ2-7	CASSVFRDSPNF	TGTGCCAGCAGCGTATTCCGGGACTCCCCGAACTTC
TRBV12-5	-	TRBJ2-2	CASGSSSKGYTNTGELFF	TGTGCTAGTGGTTCCTCATCAAAGGGGTATACAAACACCGGGGAGCTGTTTTTT
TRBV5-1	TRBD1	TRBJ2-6	CASRPQGAHGANVLTF	TGCGCCAGCAGACCGCAGGGGGCGCATGGGGCCAACGTCCTGACTTTC
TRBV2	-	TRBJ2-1	CASSSNREEQFF	TGTGCCAGCAGTTCAAATAGAGAAGAGCAGTTCTTC
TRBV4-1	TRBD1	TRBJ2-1	CASSPIIPRDRGSNEQFF	TGCGCCAGCAGCCCGATAATCCCCCGGGACAGGGGTTCCAATGAGCAGTTCTTC
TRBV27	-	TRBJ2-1	CASSGRISEQFF	TGTGCCAGCAGCGGGAGAATCAGTGAGCAGTTCTTC
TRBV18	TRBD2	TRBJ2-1	CASSPPSGRARSYNEQFF	TGTGCCAGCTCACCTCCTAGCGGGAGGGCCCGCTCCTACAATGAGCAGTTCTTC
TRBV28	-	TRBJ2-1	CASSLPQDIRQFF	TGTGCCAGCAGTCTACCCCAGGATATTAGGCAGTTCTTC
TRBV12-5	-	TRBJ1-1	CASGLRRTEAFF	TGTGCTAGTGGTCTCCGGCGGACTGAAGCTTTCTTT
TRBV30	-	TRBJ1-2	CAWNGQDYGYTF	TGTGCCTGGAATGGGCAGGACTATGGCTACACCTTC
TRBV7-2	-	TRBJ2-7	CASSPDRYSYEQYF	TGTGCCAGCAGCCCAGACAGGTACTCCTACGAGCAGTACTTC
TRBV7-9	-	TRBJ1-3	CASRPRLLAGNTIYF	TGTGCCAGCAGACCACGACTCCTAGCTGGAAACACCATATATTTT
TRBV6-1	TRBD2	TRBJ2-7	CASRGLAGAYEQYF	TGTGCCAGCAGGGGACTAGCGGGGGCCTACGAGCAGTACTTC
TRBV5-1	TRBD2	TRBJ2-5	CASSLDSGGVETQYF	TGCGCCAGCAGCTTGGACTCGGGAGGGGTGGAGACCCAGTACTTC